The 20 T cell receptor beta chains below come from one sample, sequenced in a study of human T cells and chemical hapten exposure. This sample's time point: pre-sensitization, week 0. Treatment denoted: therapeutic diphenylcyclopropenone sensitization with weekly scalp DPC. TCRdb independently ran MiXCR on the RACE reads; one entry per CDR3 protein. Seen here are 60,000 to 70,000 distinct CDR3 sequences, roughly 9.8% observed once, and the top ten hold 4.5% to 5.5%. This specimen was whole blood, taken in connection with sensitization to the hapten diphenylcyclopropenone (DPC). The receptors derive from a woman between 45 and 65 years old with alopecia areata. Some clones in this sample may be carry-over from other donors' samples.

This clonotype was found many times. The chain links TRBV7-6 to TRBJ1-1; tentative D call: TRBD1 (5 bases). The CDR3 runs to 14 residues. The V gene's germline CDR1 is SGHVS and CDR2 FNYEAQ. V shed 1 base and J shed 4 bases, with 10 bases lying between them. CDR3: CASSLEGVITEAFF. CDR3 nucleotide sequence: TGTGCCAGCAGCTTAGAAGGGGTGATCACTGAAGCTTTCTTT.

Only a few counts were recorded for this clonotype. The V gene is TRBV9, the J gene TRBJ2-3; 9 positions agree with TRBD2. Germline CDR1 is SGDLS and CDR2 is YYNGEE. CDR3 length: 16 residues. V lost 0 bases and J lost 0; bases outside the gene matches: 2. The CDR3 DNA reads TGTGCCAGCAGCGTAGTCAGCGGGAGGAGCACAGATACGCAGTATTTT. Translating it yields CASSVVSGRSTDTQYF.

The chain is built from TRBV6-2 or TRBV6-3 and TRBJ2-1, with a tentative D call TRBD1 (5 bases). Germline V lookup: CDR1 MNHEY, CDR2 SVGEGT. V was pared by 7 bases and J by 6 bases, with 16 bases between. The CDR3 has 14 residues. For the CDR3, the DNA is TGTGCCAGCACCACCCCAGGGCAGGGCAATGAGCAGTTCTTC. This codes for CASTTPGQGNEQFF.

Regarding this clonotype: Here the CDR3 omits its conserved ending phenylalanine or tryptophan, so a read error is the likely source. The CDR3 sequence is CASSPKADQPQHS. In DNA, the CDR3 is TGTGCCAGCTCACCAAAGGCAGATCAGCCCCAGCATTCT. The J gene is TRBJ1-5, the V gene TRBV18, with D unresolved. This CDR3 has 13 residues. Germline V lookup: CDR1 KGHSH, CDR2 LQKENI. V was cut by 2 bases and J by 5 bases, with 7 bases left in between.

The chain uses TRBV29-1 and TRBJ2-1; 11 bases align to TRBD2. The CDR3 is 14 residues long. Trimming cost V 5 bases and J 3 bases; bases outside gene matches: 3. CDR1 is SQVTM, CDR2 ANQGSEA, per germline. The CDR3: CSVRLAGGYNEQFF. The CDR3 bases are TGCAGCGTTCGGCTAGCGGGGGGCTACAATGAGCAGTTCTTC.

The chain couples TRBV7-9 to TRBJ1-1; 10 nucleotides agree with TRBD1. The germline CDR1 and CDR2 sequences are SEHNR and FQNEAQ (reference sequence). This CDR3 comprises 15 residues. The V segment lost 8 bases and the J segment 8 bases; nucleotides outside the gene matches: 14. The CDR3 region has the DNA TGTGCCAGCCGGGACAGGGGCCAAAGAACCACCGAAGCTTTCTTT. This translates into CASRDRGQRTTEAFF.

This clonotype was counted at least ten times. The chain joins TRBV28 to TRBJ1-2; D unresolved. The CDR3 has 15 residues. The germline V gene encodes CDR1 MDHEN and CDR2 SYDVKM. Trimming cost V 8 bases and J 4 bases, with 20 bases left between them. As DNA, the CDR3 is TGTGCCAGCGGGGTCGGCGGGCGCGAGCGCTATGGCTACACCTTC. Translation gives CASGVGGRERYGYTF.

This clonotype was counted between two and nine times. This chain uses TRBV7-3 with TRBJ2-6, with unresolved D. V was pared by 0 bases and J by 1 base, with 7 bases between. Germline loops: CDR1 SGHTA, CDR2 FQGTGA. The CDR3 runs 16 residues. The CDR3 DNA follows: TGTGCCAGCAGCTTAACACCGGGTTCTGGGGCCAACGTCCTGACTTTC. This translates into CASSLTPGSGANVLTF.

V is TRBV5-1 and J is TRBJ2-1; D ambiguous. Germline V gives CDR1 SGHRS, CDR2 YFSETQ. The CDR3 spans 12 residues. The ends were cut back, 6 bases at V and 10 bases at J, with 14 bases in the middle. CDR3 region: CASTIGDGEQFF. CDR3 coding DNA: TGCGCCAGCACTATTGGTGACGGGGAGCAGTTCTTC.

The chain carries TRBV4-3 and TRBJ2-3, with a possible D match to TRBD2 (6 bases). V lost 6 bases, J lost 9 bases, and 13 bases lay in between. CDR3 length: 12 residues. Germline CDR1 reads LGHNA; CDR2 reads YSLEER. The CDR3 region is CASSLNGGTQYF. The CDR3 DNA reads TGCGCCAGCAGTTTGAACGGGGGAACGCAGTATTTT.

This chain uses TRBV19 with TRBJ2-2, with no clear D. CDR1 is LNHDA, CDR2 SQIVND, per germline (reference sequence). This CDR3 comprises 11 residues. The V gene lost 7 bases and the J gene lost 7 bases, with 7 bases spanning the gap. The CDR3 DNA reads as TGTGCCAGTACCGAGGACGGGGAGCTGTTTTTT. It encodes CASTEDGELFF.

V usage is TRBV27 and J usage is TRBJ2-5, with D perhaps matching TRBD2 (5 bases). The germline V gene has CDR1 MNHEY and CDR2 SMNVEV (reference sequence). Trimming left V 3 bases short and J 7 bases short, with 15 bases between. This CDR3 region has 14 residues. The CDR3, as DNA: TGTGCCAGCAGTTTTCCTAGCCACAAAAGGACCCAGTACTTC. It specifies CASSFPSHKRTQYF.

The gene calls are TRBV6-5 and TRBJ2-3; D remains ambiguous. Germline assignment: CDR1 MNHEY and CDR2 SVGAGI. The V end was cut by 0 bases, the J end by 0 bases, with 4 bases between. The CDR3 consists of 14 residues. The CDR3, as DNA: TGTGCCAGCAGTTACTCGACCAGCACAGATACGCAGTATTTT. Translating gives CASSYSTSTDTQYF.

The chain is built from TRBV5-1 and TRBJ2-4; TRBD1 agrees at 8 bases. CDR1 and CDR2 (germline): SGHRS, YFSETQ. The CDR3 sequence is 13 residues long. V lost 3 bases, J lost 7 bases, and 3 bases stayed unmatched. The CDR3 here is CASSSDRGNIQYF. The CDR3 DNA follows: TGCGCCAGCAGCTCCGACAGGGGTAACATTCAGTACTTC.

A few counts support this clonotype. This chain connects TRBV6-5 to TRBJ1-2; D call uncertain. The CDR3 runs 19 residues. Between the trimmed V and J ends, which lost 0 bases and 0 bases, there was a span of 20 bases. Germline assignment: CDR1 MNHEY and CDR2 SVGAGI. The CDR3 DNA follows: TGTGCCAGCAGTTACTCGAGATCGGCTTTGGGGAGATCTAACTATGGCTACACCTTC. It encodes CASSYSRSALGRSNYGYTF.

This clonotype has at least ten counts. The chain joins TRBV5-4 to TRBJ2-2, with TRBD1 matching 8 bases. This CDR3 contains 17 residues. CDR1 and CDR2 from the germline V gene are SGHNT and YYREEE (reference sequence). Trimming removed 4 bases from V and 6 bases from J; junction bases left unmatched: 14. The DNA for the CDR3 is TGTGCCAGCAGCCCGTCCTATGGGACAGGATGGTCCGGGGAGCTGTTTTTT. The encoded protein is CASSPSYGTGWSGELFF.

This chain connects TRBV2 to TRBJ1-2; D might be TRBD1 (5 bases). This CDR3 has 14 amino acids. Germline V lookup: CDR1 SNHLY, CDR2 FYNNEI. The V end lost 4 bases, the J end lost 7 bases, and 16 bases lay between the germline ends. This CDR3 reads CASSGTSKALGYTF. The DNA of the CDR3 is TGTGCCAGCAGTGGGACATCAAAGGCGCTTGGCTACACCTTC.

This clonotype occurred a few times. The J gene is TRBJ1-1, the V gene TRBV6-1; a weak D match, TRBD1 (5 bases). Germline V lookup: CDR1 MNHNS, CDR2 SASEGT. Trimming left V 6 bases short and J 4 bases short, with 12 bases between. This CDR3 contains 13 residues. The CDR3 reads CASRTGQATEAFF. The CDR3 DNA sequence: TGTGCCAGCAGGACGGGGCAGGCCACTGAAGCTTTCTTT.

This clonotype appeared a few times. This sequence joins TRBV29-1 and TRBJ1-1, with D unclear. The CDR3 contains 15 residues. The V and J ends lost 1 base and 4 bases respectively, with 16 bases between them. The germline gives CDR1 SQVTM, CDR2 ANQGSEA. The CDR3 coding sequence is TGCAGCGTTGAAGGGGCCCGGGAGGGTCGCACTGAAGCTTTCTTT. It codes for CSVEGAREGRTEAFF.

This clonotype was picked up many times. V gene TRBV20-1 combines with J gene TRBJ2-1; TRBD2 matches at 16 bases. V lost 1 base, J lost 10 bases, and 10 bases stayed unmatched. The CDR3 covers 17 residues. Germline loops: CDR1 DFQATT, CDR2 SNEGSKA (reference sequence). In nucleotides, the CDR3 is TGCAGTGCTAGAGGGCTGGGACTAGCGGGGGGGCAAGGCGAGCAGTTCTTC. It translates to CSARGLGLAGGQGEQFF.